This T cell receptor beta chain was identified in a study of shared clonotypes between healthy human individuals. Here immunoSEQ multiplex PCR was the method, and the copy in TCRdb shows in-frame clones only, minus some. The table has 550,000 to 700,000 clones, around four fifths seen once. As for this clone: The antigen remains unidentified.

The study's findings and limits: Clonotypes shared by all four donors outscored non-shared clonotypes in generation probability.

V lost 1 base and J lost 0, with 12 bases in between. Germline CDR1 is SGDLS and CDR2 is YYNGEE. There are 16 residues in the CDR3. The receptor was derived from a woman in her 30s in good health. The chain employs TRBV9 and TRBJ2-3, with D uncertain. The sequencing sample was made of memory CD4+ T cells sorted from blood. As to subset: CD45RA-negative fraction. This CDR3 is CASSVFPSASTDTQYF. CDR3 DNA: TGTGCCAGCAGCGTATTCCCTAGTGCTAGCACAGATACGCAGTATTTT.